What follows is one T cell receptor (beta chain) and its context. The data were obtained in a study of neoadjuvant anti-PD-1 for oral cavity cancer. In germline, CDR1 is GTSNPN, CDR2 SVGIG (reference sequence). V lost 2 bases to trimming and J lost 3 bases, with 7 bases between them. This CDR3 region has 13 residues. Time point described: after neoadjuvant nivolumab, at surgical resection. TCRdb's table, derived via immunoSEQ multiplex PCR, lists solely in-frame clones and lacks some. This table holds some 61,000 clones, more than 75% found once. This sequence joins TRBV30 and TRBJ2-2; D gene ambiguous. The sequencing used PBMCs, collected after nivolumab (anti-PD-1) treatment. The TCR originated in a person aged 35 to 85 with oral cavity squamous cell carcinoma. CDR3 in DNA: TGTGCCTGGAGTAGGGCATACACCGGGGAGCTGTTTTTT. Protein: CAWSRAYTGELFF.